The 29 T cell receptor beta chains below were found in one sample sequenced in a study of T cells in Graves' hyperthyroidism and ophthalmopathy. What was amplified from RNA transcripts were TCR beta CDR3 regions. An initial round of RT-PCR targeting the TCR CDR3 relied on the HTBI primer set. TCRdb called the multiplex PCR reads again in MiXCR, with one record for every CDR3 protein. Here the sample spans almost 500,000 distinct CDR3 sequences, under 25% being singletons. Sequencing used blood. Every receptor here comes from a woman between 65 and 79 years old with Graves' ophthalmopathy.

V and J are TRBV28 and TRBJ1-6, with unresolved D. V lost 5 bases and J lost 11, with 10 bases in between. Germline loops: CDR1 MDHEN, CDR2 SYDVKM. The CDR3 length is 12 residues. The CDR3 DNA reads as TGTGCCAGCAGTAATTTCGGGGCACCCCTCCACTTT. Its translation is CASSNFGAPLHF.

There are a few counts of this clonotype. The genes are TRBV5-1 and TRBJ2-7, with TRBD1 matching over 8 bases. The CDR3 length is 13 residues. With V trimmed by 5 bases and J by 7 bases, 8 bases remained unmatched. From germline, CDR1 is SGHRS and CDR2 YFSETQ. For the CDR3, the DNA is TGCGCCAGCAGACGGACAGGGTTAAAGGAGCAGTACTTC. This sequence encodes CASRRTGLKEQYF.

The table lists this clonotype with many counts. The chain couples TRBV12-3 or TRBV12-4 to TRBJ2-7; D perhaps matches TRBD2 (6 bases). The CDR3 is 14 residues long. The V gene lost 3 bases and the J gene lost 3 bases, with 12 bases spanning the gap. The CDR3 region is CASSFYPSDYEQYF. The CDR3 DNA is TGTGCCAGCAGTTTTTATCCTAGCGACTACGAGCAGTACTTC.

The gene calls are TRBV19 and TRBJ1-3; no definite D call. The V and J ends lost 3 bases and 7 bases respectively, with 16 bases between them. CDR1 LNHDA and CDR2 SQIVND come from the germline V gene (reference sequence). The CDR3 is 15 amino acids. The CDR3 region has the DNA TGTGCCAGTAGTATCAGTCGCGGTCTAAGGAACACCATATATTTT. Protein: CASSISRGLRNTIYF. The variable domain in full, with the rest retrieved from reference TRBV19 and TRBJ1-3, is DGGITQSPKYLFRKEGQNVTLSCEQNLNHDAMYWYRQDPGQGLRLIYYSQIVNDFQKGDIAEGYSVSREKKESFPLTVTSAQKNPTAFYLCASSISRGLRNTIYFGEGSWLTVV.

This clonotype was seen a few times. The V and J genes are TRBV6-5 and TRBJ1-5, with TRBD1 matching 7 bases. The junction had 5 bases not matched to a gene; V was cut back by 0 bases and J by 6 bases. The germline V gene encodes CDR1 MNHEY and CDR2 SVGAGI. The CDR3 covers 15 residues. CDR3 amino acids: CASSYSRGLGQPQHF. The CDR3 nucleotides are TGTGCCAGCAGTTACTCGAGGGGGCTGGGTCAGCCCCAGCATTTT.

This clonotype was seen only a few times. This chain uses TRBV9 with TRBJ2-1; 11 bases map to TRBD2. The germline V gene encodes CDR1 SGDLS and CDR2 YYNGEE. The J segment lost 7 bases and the V segment lost 4 bases, leaving 13 bases of the junction unmatched. This CDR3 has 17 amino acids. CDR3 in amino acids: CASSIWSGTSGGNEQFF. DNA for the CDR3: TGTGCCAGCAGCATCTGGTCCGGGACTAGCGGCGGGAATGAGCAGTTCTTC.

The V call is TRBV7-9, the J call TRBJ1-5; tentative D call: TRBD1 (6 bases). V dropped 5 bases and J dropped 5 bases, with 19 bases sitting between them. Germline assignment: CDR1 SEHNR and CDR2 FQNEAQ (reference sequence). This CDR3 is built from 16 residues. CDR3 DNA sequence: TGTGCCAGCAGCCCAGTAGGGGGGGCGCGGGATCAGCCCCAGCATTTT. It specifies CASSPVGGARDQPQHF.

This clonotype was counted a few times. The rearrangement uses TRBV6-1 and TRBJ2-7; D is possibly TRBD1 or TRBD2 (5 bases each). CDR3 length: 14 residues. CDR1 and CDR2 (germline): MNHNS, SASEGT. V was pared by 3 bases and J by 6 bases, with 15 bases between. Here the CDR3 reads CASSESGTSGEQYF. For the CDR3, the DNA is TGTGCCAGCAGTGAGTCCGGGACGAGTGGCGAGCAGTACTTC.

The chain recombines TRBV7-9 with TRBJ2-1, with a weak D call TRBD2 (6 bases). This CDR3 spans 14 amino acids. Trimming removed 1 base at V and 7 bases at J, with 11 bases between. Germline lookup yields CDR1 SEHNR and CDR2 FQNEAQ (reference sequence). This CDR3 reads CASSLGDFLNEQFF. The CDR3 bases are TGTGCCAGCAGCTTAGGGGACTTCTTAAATGAGCAGTTCTTC. Filled out from reference TRBV7-9 and TRBJ2-1, the complete variable domain reads DTGVSQNPRHKITKRGQNVTFRCDPISEHNRLYWYRQTLGQGPEFLTYFQNEAQLEKSRLLSDRFSAERPKGSFSTLEIQRTEQGDSAMYLCASSLGDFLNEQFFGPGTRLTVL.

This clonotype was counted only a few times. The chain employs TRBV20-1 and TRBJ2-2; 9 bases align to TRBD2. The germline gives CDR1 DFQATT, CDR2 SNEGSKA (reference sequence). The CDR3 totals 17 residues. With 0 bases clipped from V and 4 bases from J, the junction kept 9 bases outside the gene matches. The CDR3 loop reads CSARDLAGGSTTGELFF. In DNA, the CDR3 is TGCAGTGCTAGAGATTTGGCGGGAGGGAGTACCACCGGGGAGCTGTTTTTT.

This clonotype was observed at least ten times. The CDR3 DNA reads TGTGCCAGCGAAGGTAGTACCAGCTACAATGAGCAGTTCTTC. Translated: CASEGSTSYNEQFF. The chain is built from TRBV6-1 and TRBJ2-1; the D is unclear. This CDR3 is built from 14 residues. Germline V lookup: CDR1 MNHNS, CDR2 SASEGT. Trimming pared 8 bases from V and 3 bases from J, leaving 14 bases between.

This clonotype was counted only a few times. The genes are TRBV5-1 and TRBJ2-1; 13 bases agree with TRBD2. The germline V gene encodes CDR1 SGHRS and CDR2 YFSETQ. The junction had 9 bases not matched to a gene; V was cut back by 0 bases and J by 0 bases. CDR3 size: 20 residues. The CDR3, as DNA: TGCGCCAGCAGCTTGGCCATTACTAGCGGGAGGGTTAGCTCCTACAATGAGCAGTTCTTC. Protein sequence: CASSLAITSGRVSSYNEQFF.

V gene TRBV20-1 combines with J gene TRBJ2-7, with D unclear. The CDR3 is 12 amino acids. CDR1 and CDR2 from the germline V gene are DFQATT and SNEGSKA (reference sequence). The ends were cut back, 5 bases at V and 3 bases at J, with 11 bases in the middle. CDR3 protein: CSAGRTGYEQYF. In nucleotides, the CDR3 is TGCAGTGCTGGGCGAACGGGCTACGAGCAGTACTTC.

V usage is TRBV11-2 and J usage is TRBJ2-3, with 9 bases aligning to TRBD1. There are 16 residues in the CDR3. The V and J ends lost 4 bases and 3 bases, in that order; junction bases with no gene match: 8. Germline CDR1 and CDR2: SGHAT and FQNNGV. CDR3 sequence: CASSYRDRVETDTQYF. The CDR3 coding sequence is TGTGCCAGCAGCTACCGGGACAGGGTAGAGACAGATACGCAGTATTTT.

The V call is TRBV30, the J call TRBJ2-7; D remains unclear. The CDR3 covers 11 residues. The V and J ends lost 7 bases and 5 bases respectively, with 12 bases between them. In germline, CDR1 is GTSNPN, CDR2 SVGIG (reference sequence). The CDR3 coding sequence is TGTGCCTTCTGGTCCGACCACGAGCAGTACTTC. It translates to CAFWSDHEQYF.

Many counts were recorded for this clonotype. This chain uses TRBV27 with TRBJ1-5, with a possible D match to TRBD1 (5 bases). Germline V gene lookup returns CDR1 MNHEY and CDR2 SMNVEV (reference sequence). V gave up 5 bases and J gave up 3 bases, with 20 bases separating them. The CDR3 consists of 17 residues. CDR3 DNA: TGTGCCAGCAGTCGCCGAGACAGAGAACCCTTCAATCAGCCCCAGCATTTT. Protein sequence: CASSRRDREPFNQPQHF.

The CDR3 coding sequence is TGTGCCAGCAGCTTAAGGGGAGGCCTTTCCAATGAGCAGTTCTTC. It encodes CASSLRGGLSNEQFF. The J gene is TRBJ2-1, the V gene TRBV7-3; weak D call: TRBD2 (6 bases). The CDR3 loop spans 15 amino acids. In germline, CDR1 is SGHTA, CDR2 FQGTGA. V was cut by 1 base and J by 6 bases, with 13 bases left in between. The entire variable domain, with the rest obtained from reference TRBV7-3 and TRBJ2-1, is as follows: GAGVSQTPSNKVTEKGKYVELRCDPISGHTALYWYRQSLGQGPEFLIYFQGTGAADDSGLPNDRFFAVRPEGSVSTLKIQRTERGDSAVYLCASSLRGGLSNEQFFGPGTRLTVL.

There are many counts of this clonotype. The J gene is TRBJ2-1, the V gene TRBV11-2, with 10 bases that match TRBD2. V lost 5 bases, J lost 2 bases, and 9 bases stayed unmatched. The CDR3 extends over 17 amino acids. CDR1 is SGHAT and CDR2 is FQNNGV in the germline V gene. CDR3 protein: CASSPRTSGGPYNEQFF. For the CDR3, the DNA is TGTGCCAGCAGCCCAAGGACTAGCGGTGGGCCCTACAATGAGCAGTTCTTC.

Ten or more counts support this clonotype. The chain couples TRBV27 to TRBJ1-1, with D perhaps matching TRBD1 (5 bases). The CDR3 covers 16 residues. Trimming left V 4 bases short and J 1 base short, with 16 bases between. Germline V gives CDR1 MNHEY, CDR2 SMNVEV (reference sequence). The DNA for the CDR3 is TGTGCCAGCAGTTCAAAGACCGGGACGAGGAACACTGAAGCTTTCTTT. This encodes CASSSKTGTRNTEAFF.

The sample holds a few counts of this clonotype. The V gene is TRBV7-2, the J gene TRBJ2-3; D ambiguous. The V end was cut by 5 bases, the J end by 1 base, with 16 bases between. The V gene's germline CDR1 is SGHTA and CDR2 FQGNSA. CDR3 length: 16 residues. The CDR3 here is CASSLGFYGGTDTQYF. CDR3 bases: TGTGCCAGCAGCCTGGGGTTTTACGGTGGCACAGATACGCAGTATTTT.

This clonotype was seen many times. The V and J genes are TRBV2 and TRBJ2-5, with unresolved D. CDR1 and CDR2 (germline): SNHLY, FYNNEI. The CDR3 has 12 residues. V was clipped by 5 bases and J by 5 bases, with 9 bases between them. CDR3 protein: CASSPVRETQYF. The CDR3 DNA reads as TGTGCCAGCAGTCCGGTTAGGGAGACCCAGTACTTC.

This chain connects TRBV7-8 to TRBJ2-7; maybe TRBD1 (6 bases). V was shortened by 1 base and J by 0 bases, with 10 bases between the two germline ends. The V gene's germline CDR1 is SGHVS and CDR2 FQNEAQ. This CDR3 has 15 residues. The CDR3 sequence: CASSLGGTPSYEQYF. Here the CDR3 DNA reads TGTGCCAGCAGCTTAGGGGGGACACCCTCCTACGAGCAGTACTTC.

The genes are TRBV6-1 and TRBJ2-3, with D perhaps TRBD1 (6 bases). Per germline, CDR1 MNHNS and CDR2 SASEGT. The V end was cut by 6 bases, the J end by 5 bases, with 15 bases between. This CDR3 region has 14 residues. CDR3 loop: CASRPYSRGDTQYF. CDR3 sequence (DNA): TGTGCCAGCAGGCCGTATTCCAGGGGAGATACGCAGTATTTT.

Ten or more counts support this clonotype. The chain's CDR3 is CASSPAVRFTGELFF. The CDR3 DNA follows: TGTGCCAGCAGTCCCGCCGTCAGGTTTACCGGGGAGCTGTTTTTT. The chain joins TRBV12-3 or TRBV12-4 to TRBJ2-2; D not resolved. The CDR3 runs 15 residues. Trimming removed 5 bases from V and 5 bases from J, with 15 bases in between.

This clonotype was recorded many times. The chain couples TRBV6-2 or TRBV6-3 to TRBJ1-1; the D is unclear. V lost 2 bases to trimming and J lost 8 bases, with 12 bases between them. This CDR3 has 13 amino acids. From germline, CDR1 is MNHEY and CDR2 SVGEGT. The CDR3 sequence: CASSYASPGEAFF. CDR3 nucleotides: TGTGCCAGCAGTTACGCAAGTCCGGGAGAAGCTTTCTTT.

V usage is TRBV3-1 and J usage is TRBJ2-5, with 12 positions matching TRBD2. The CDR3 contains 17 residues. Germline values: CDR1 LGHDT, CDR2 YNNKEL (reference sequence). J lost 5 bases, V lost 0 bases, and 7 bases had no gene match. Here the CDR3 DNA reads TGTGCCAGCAGCCAAGATCTGCTAGCGGGAGGGCCGGAGACCCAGTACTTC. Residues: CASSQDLLAGGPETQYF.

This clonotype appeared a few times. This chain uses TRBV28 with TRBJ2-1; possible D gene TRBD1, 5 bases. With 6 bases removed from V and 4 bases from J, the gap between germline ends came to 13 bases. Germline loops: CDR1 MDHEN, CDR2 SYDVKM. The CDR3 is 14 residues long. CDR3 region: CASRHAQEYNEQFF. The CDR3 region has the DNA TGTGCCAGCAGACACGCACAGGAGTACAATGAGCAGTTCTTC.

The J gene is TRBJ2-3, the V gene TRBV5-1; D remains unclear. The V end lost 5 bases, the J end lost 1 base, and 14 bases lay between the germline ends. Germline lookup yields CDR1 SGHRS and CDR2 YFSETQ. The CDR3 loop spans 15 amino acids. The CDR3 coding sequence is TGCGCCAGCAGTTACGGTCCTCTAGGCACAGATACGCAGTATTTT. Its translation is CASSYGPLGTDTQYF. The complete variable domain, with remaining parts taken from reference TRBV5-1 and TRBJ2-3, reads KAGVTQTPRYLIKTRGQQVTLSCSPISGHRSVSWYQQTPGQGLQFLFEYFSETQRNKGNFPGRFSGRQFSNSRSEMNVSTLELGDSALYLCASSYGPLGTDTQYFGPGTRLTVL.

This chain joins TRBV10-1 and TRBJ2-1; 7 bases fit TRBD1. The germline gives CDR1 WNHNN, CDR2 SYGVQD (reference sequence). The CDR3 runs to 13 residues. The J segment lost 10 bases and the V segment lost 6 bases, leaving 9 bases of the junction unmatched. In DNA, the CDR3 is TGCGCCAGCAGCGCACATGGGGACAGCGAGCAGTTCTTC. Residues: CASSAHGDSEQFF.